A selection of T cell receptor beta chains follows, all from one sample in a study of T cells in Graves' hyperthyroidism and ophthalmopathy. TCRdb re-derived calls from the multiplex PCR reads in MiXCR, one entry per CDR3 protein. The sample carries some 570,000 distinct CDR3 sequences, more than 15% recorded once. Sequenced: blood. The receptors originated from a woman under 30 with Graves' ophthalmopathy. Both conserved end residues are part of each CDR3. Each record gives: J gene, clone size, D gene, V gene, CDR3 DNA, CDR3 protein. A D gene is named only where the DNA matches it firmly. The size of a clone is reported for some rows only, either as once, few or many, or as a class for expanded clones.

J gene: TRBJ2-5
clone size: many
D gene: TRBD2
V gene: TRBV12-3/TRBV12-4
CDR3 DNA: TGTGCCAGCAGTTTACTCGTAGCGGGAGGTGAGACCCAGTACTTC
CDR3 protein: CASSLLVAGGETQYF

J gene: TRBJ1-3
clone size: NA
D gene: NA
V gene: TRBV15
CDR3 DNA: TGTGCCACCAGCGGAATAGGTGAAAACACCATATATTTT
CDR3 protein: CATSGIGENTIYF

J gene: TRBJ1-6
clone size: few
D gene: TRBD1
V gene: TRBV7-3
CDR3 DNA: TGTGCCAGCACCCGGACAGGGGGCATATCCTATAATTCACCCCTCCACTTT
CDR3 protein: CASTRTGGISYNSPLHF

J gene: TRBJ2-7
clone size: NA
D gene: TRBD1
V gene: TRBV10-3
CDR3 DNA: TGTGCCGTATCCGGGACAGGGGTCCCCGAGCAGTACTTC
CDR3 protein: CAVSGTGVPEQYF

J gene: TRBJ2-1
clone size: NA
D gene: NA
V gene: TRBV12-5
CDR3 DNA: TGTGCTAGTGGTTTGGCAGGGGGGGGGGGGTGGGAGCAGTTCTTC
CDR3 protein: CASGLAGGGGWEQFF

J gene: TRBJ1-4
clone size: NA
D gene: NA
V gene: TRBV6-1
CDR3 DNA: TGTGCCAGCAGTGTTCCGGATCCGGTGGATGAAAAACTGTTTTTT
CDR3 protein: CASSVPDPVDEKLFF

J gene: TRBJ1-5
clone size: NA
D gene: NA
V gene: TRBV5-5
CDR3 DNA: TGTGCCAGCAGCCTACGCGGACAGCACAATCAGCCCCAGCATTTT
CDR3 protein: CASSLRGQHNQPQHF

J gene: TRBJ1-2
clone size: many
D gene: TRBD1
V gene: TRBV30
CDR3 DNA: TGTGCCTGGAGTGTGACAGGGGATGGCTACACCTTC
CDR3 protein: CAWSVTGDGYTF

J gene: TRBJ2-3
clone size: NA
D gene: NA
V gene: TRBV4-2
CDR3 DNA: TGTGCCAGCAGCCAAGAACCGCGGAGCTGGGACACAGATACGCAGTATTTT
CDR3 protein: CASSQEPRSWDTDTQYF

J gene: TRBJ1-2
clone size: many
D gene: NA
V gene: TRBV7-8
CDR3 DNA: TGTGCCAGCAGCTTAGACCCAGGGGTAGGCTATGGCTACACCTTC
CDR3 protein: CASSLDPGVGYGYTF

J gene: TRBJ2-7
clone size: many
D gene: TRBD2
V gene: TRBV28
CDR3 DNA: TGTGCCAGCAGCCCTTGGACTAGCGGGAGGGCCGGATCGTACGAGCAGTACTTC
CDR3 protein: CASSPWTSGRAGSYEQYF

J gene: TRBJ2-5
clone size: many
D gene: TRBD1
V gene: TRBV6-1
CDR3 DNA: TGTGCCACAAGGGGGACAGGAGAGACCCAGTACTTC
CDR3 protein: CATRGTGETQYF

J gene: TRBJ2-5
clone size: NA
D gene: TRBD2
V gene: TRBV7-2
CDR3 DNA: TGTGCCAGCAGCTGGTCCTCCGGGACTAGCGGGAGTGAGACCCAGTACTTC
CDR3 protein: CASSWSSGTSGSETQYF

J gene: TRBJ2-7
clone size: few
D gene: TRBD1
V gene: TRBV27
CDR3 DNA: TGTGCCAGCAGTCCGCATCCACCGGGACAGGCCTACGAGCAGTACTTC
CDR3 protein: CASSPHPPGQAYEQYF

J gene: TRBJ2-2
clone size: NA
D gene: NA
V gene: TRBV9
CDR3 DNA: TGTGCCAGCAGCGTAGCGGCCGGGGCGGCCGGGGAGCTGTTTTTT
CDR3 protein: CASSVAAGAAGELFF

J gene: TRBJ1-1
clone size: many
D gene: NA
V gene: TRBV28
CDR3 DNA: TGTGCCAGCAGTTTCCTACAGGGAGGAGGGAAAACCACTGAAGCTTTCTTT
CDR3 protein: CASSFLQGGGKTTEAFF

J gene: TRBJ1-2
clone size: NA
D gene: NA
V gene: TRBV3-1
CDR3 DNA: TGTGCCAGCAGCCAAGAATCAGCCTATGGCTACACCTTC
CDR3 protein: CASSQESAYGYTF

J gene: TRBJ2-1
clone size: NA
D gene: TRBD2
V gene: TRBV10-2
CDR3 DNA: TGCGCCACCGGACTAGCGGGGGGCCCCTCCTACAATGAGCAGTTCTTC
CDR3 protein: CATGLAGGPSYNEQFF

J gene: TRBJ2-7
clone size: few
D gene: NA
V gene: TRBV27
CDR3 DNA: TGTGCCAGCAGCAATACCTTTACAGGGAGCGAGCAGTACTTC
CDR3 protein: CASSNTFTGSEQYF

J gene: TRBJ2-1
clone size: many
D gene: TRBD2
V gene: TRBV6-2/TRBV6-3
CDR3 DNA: TGTGCCAGCAGCTTATTAGCGGGAGTTAGGAATGAGCAGTTCTTC
CDR3 protein: CASSLLAGVRNEQFF

J gene: TRBJ1-2
clone size: NA
D gene: TRBD1
V gene: TRBV29-1
CDR3 DNA: TGCAGCGTCTCCACCCCTCGACAGGGGGATGACTATGGCTACACCTTC
CDR3 protein: CSVSTPRQGDDYGYTF

J gene: TRBJ2-2
clone size: NA
D gene: TRBD2
V gene: TRBV9
CDR3 DNA: TGTGCCAGCAGCGCGAACCCGGCTAGCGGGGAGCCCACCGGGGAGCTGTTTTTT
CDR3 protein: CASSANPASGEPTGELFF

J gene: TRBJ2-1
clone size: NA
D gene: TRBD2
V gene: TRBV14
CDR3 DNA: TGTGCCAGCAGCCGACTAGCGGGAGGCAATGAGCAGTTCTTC
CDR3 protein: CASSRLAGGNEQFF

J gene: TRBJ1-1
clone size: few
D gene: NA
V gene: TRBV20-1
CDR3 DNA: TGCAGTGCCCCCATTATGAACACTGAAGCTTTCTTT
CDR3 protein: CSAPIMNTEAFF

J gene: TRBJ1-1
clone size: few
D gene: NA
V gene: TRBV19
CDR3 DNA: TGTGCCAGTAGTATCGGAAGCAGGGCCAGCACTGAAGCTTTCTTT
CDR3 protein: CASSIGSRASTEAFF

J gene: TRBJ1-1
clone size: NA
D gene: TRBD1
V gene: TRBV19
CDR3 DNA: TGTGCCAGTAGTACCTCGGGGACAGGGGGTGGCACTGAAGCTTTCTTT
CDR3 protein: CASSTSGTGGGTEAFF

J gene: TRBJ2-7
clone size: once
D gene: TRBD1
V gene: TRBV24-1
CDR3 DNA: TGTGCCACCAGTGACCTATACTATGACAGGGCGGGCGAGCAGTACTTC
CDR3 protein: CATSDLYYDRAGEQYF

J gene: TRBJ2-3
clone size: NA
D gene: TRBD2
V gene: TRBV29-1
CDR3 DNA: TGCAGCGTGAGGGGGACTAGCGGGAGGGGAGATACGCAGTATTTT
CDR3 protein: CSVRGTSGRGDTQYF

J gene: TRBJ1-5
clone size: few
D gene: NA
V gene: TRBV12-3/TRBV12-4
CDR3 DNA: TGTGCCAGCAGTCCCCATGGTGGGGATCAGCCCCAGCATTTT
CDR3 protein: CASSPHGGDQPQHF

J gene: TRBJ2-1
clone size: NA
D gene: TRBD2
V gene: TRBV2
CDR3 DNA: TGTGCCAGCACCAACCGGCCTAGCGGGAGGGACAATGAGCAGTTCTTC
CDR3 protein: CASTNRPSGRDNEQFF

J gene: TRBJ1-1
clone size: many
D gene: NA
V gene: TRBV5-1
CDR3 DNA: TGCGCCAGCAGCTTGCGGGGGAATGAAGCTTTCTTT
CDR3 protein: CASSLRGNEAFF

J gene: TRBJ1-4
clone size: few
D gene: NA
V gene: TRBV20-1
CDR3 DNA: TGCAGTGCTAGAGAGGAGAGGGCGGGTGAAAAACTGTTTTTT
CDR3 protein: CSAREERAGEKLFF

J gene: TRBJ2-3
clone size: many
D gene: TRBD2
V gene: TRBV6-6
CDR3 DNA: TGTGCCAGCAGTTACCCGACTAGCGGGGGCCCCAATAGCACAGATACGCAGTATTTT
CDR3 protein: CASSYPTSGGPNSTDTQYF

J gene: TRBJ2-7
clone size: few
D gene: NA
V gene: TRBV14
CDR3 DNA: TGTGCCAGCAGCCGAAGAGGAGGCCGACCTTCCTACGAGCAGTACTTC
CDR3 protein: CASSRRGGRPSYEQYF

J gene: TRBJ2-1
clone size: many
D gene: TRBD2
V gene: TRBV20-1
CDR3 DNA: TGCAGTGCTAGATCAGGGACTAGCGGGAACAATGAGCAGTTCTTC
CDR3 protein: CSARSGTSGNNEQFF

J gene: TRBJ1-5
clone size: NA
D gene: NA
V gene: TRBV15
CDR3 DNA: TGTGCCACCAGCCGTGGACGGGGCCTAGGACAGCCCCAGCATTTT
CDR3 protein: CATSRGRGLGQPQHF